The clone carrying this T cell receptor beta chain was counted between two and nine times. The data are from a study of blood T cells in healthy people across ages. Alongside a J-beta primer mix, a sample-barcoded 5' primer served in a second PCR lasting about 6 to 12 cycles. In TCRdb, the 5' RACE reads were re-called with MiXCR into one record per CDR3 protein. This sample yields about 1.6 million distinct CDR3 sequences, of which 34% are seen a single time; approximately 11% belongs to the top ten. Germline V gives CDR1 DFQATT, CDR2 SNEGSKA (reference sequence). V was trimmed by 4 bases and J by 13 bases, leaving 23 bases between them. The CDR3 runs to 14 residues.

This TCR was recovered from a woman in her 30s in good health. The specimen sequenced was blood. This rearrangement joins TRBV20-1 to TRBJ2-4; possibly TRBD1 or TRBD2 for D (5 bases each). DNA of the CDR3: TGCAGTGCTATCTCCGGGGCCAACTACAATGAGCAGTACTTC. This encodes CSAISGANYNEQYF.